This T cell receptor (beta chain) was documented in a study of glioma-infiltrating T cells. General study results and limits: Gliomas, especially low-grade, showed above-expected tissue-blood divergence; non-neoplastic patients showed below.

This clonotype was recorded at least ten times. Its antigen is as yet unknown. Amplification of TCR alpha and beta CDR3 regions from RNA used iRepertoire nested multiplex PCR. TCRdb processed the multiplex PCR reads anew with MiXCR; each CDR3 protein has one entry. The table lists 170,000 or so distinct CDR3 sequences, about 46% of them singletons. Germline V gives CDR1 SGHTA, CDR2 FQGNSA. V lost 2 bases, J lost 7 bases, and 9 bases stayed unmatched. The CDR3 is 15 amino acids. The chain joins TRBV7-2 to TRBJ2-7, with TRBD2 matching over 9 bases. The sequence was collected from a human donor with low-grade glioma or glioblastoma, undergoing nonglioma brain surgery, or in good health (not recorded which). The sample comprised glioma tissue, nonneoplastic brain tissue, or PBMCs (not recorded which). The CDR3 DNA follows: TGTGCCAGCAGCTTACGGCTAGCGGGATCGGGTGAGCAGTACTTC. Its translation is CASSLRLAGSGEQYF.